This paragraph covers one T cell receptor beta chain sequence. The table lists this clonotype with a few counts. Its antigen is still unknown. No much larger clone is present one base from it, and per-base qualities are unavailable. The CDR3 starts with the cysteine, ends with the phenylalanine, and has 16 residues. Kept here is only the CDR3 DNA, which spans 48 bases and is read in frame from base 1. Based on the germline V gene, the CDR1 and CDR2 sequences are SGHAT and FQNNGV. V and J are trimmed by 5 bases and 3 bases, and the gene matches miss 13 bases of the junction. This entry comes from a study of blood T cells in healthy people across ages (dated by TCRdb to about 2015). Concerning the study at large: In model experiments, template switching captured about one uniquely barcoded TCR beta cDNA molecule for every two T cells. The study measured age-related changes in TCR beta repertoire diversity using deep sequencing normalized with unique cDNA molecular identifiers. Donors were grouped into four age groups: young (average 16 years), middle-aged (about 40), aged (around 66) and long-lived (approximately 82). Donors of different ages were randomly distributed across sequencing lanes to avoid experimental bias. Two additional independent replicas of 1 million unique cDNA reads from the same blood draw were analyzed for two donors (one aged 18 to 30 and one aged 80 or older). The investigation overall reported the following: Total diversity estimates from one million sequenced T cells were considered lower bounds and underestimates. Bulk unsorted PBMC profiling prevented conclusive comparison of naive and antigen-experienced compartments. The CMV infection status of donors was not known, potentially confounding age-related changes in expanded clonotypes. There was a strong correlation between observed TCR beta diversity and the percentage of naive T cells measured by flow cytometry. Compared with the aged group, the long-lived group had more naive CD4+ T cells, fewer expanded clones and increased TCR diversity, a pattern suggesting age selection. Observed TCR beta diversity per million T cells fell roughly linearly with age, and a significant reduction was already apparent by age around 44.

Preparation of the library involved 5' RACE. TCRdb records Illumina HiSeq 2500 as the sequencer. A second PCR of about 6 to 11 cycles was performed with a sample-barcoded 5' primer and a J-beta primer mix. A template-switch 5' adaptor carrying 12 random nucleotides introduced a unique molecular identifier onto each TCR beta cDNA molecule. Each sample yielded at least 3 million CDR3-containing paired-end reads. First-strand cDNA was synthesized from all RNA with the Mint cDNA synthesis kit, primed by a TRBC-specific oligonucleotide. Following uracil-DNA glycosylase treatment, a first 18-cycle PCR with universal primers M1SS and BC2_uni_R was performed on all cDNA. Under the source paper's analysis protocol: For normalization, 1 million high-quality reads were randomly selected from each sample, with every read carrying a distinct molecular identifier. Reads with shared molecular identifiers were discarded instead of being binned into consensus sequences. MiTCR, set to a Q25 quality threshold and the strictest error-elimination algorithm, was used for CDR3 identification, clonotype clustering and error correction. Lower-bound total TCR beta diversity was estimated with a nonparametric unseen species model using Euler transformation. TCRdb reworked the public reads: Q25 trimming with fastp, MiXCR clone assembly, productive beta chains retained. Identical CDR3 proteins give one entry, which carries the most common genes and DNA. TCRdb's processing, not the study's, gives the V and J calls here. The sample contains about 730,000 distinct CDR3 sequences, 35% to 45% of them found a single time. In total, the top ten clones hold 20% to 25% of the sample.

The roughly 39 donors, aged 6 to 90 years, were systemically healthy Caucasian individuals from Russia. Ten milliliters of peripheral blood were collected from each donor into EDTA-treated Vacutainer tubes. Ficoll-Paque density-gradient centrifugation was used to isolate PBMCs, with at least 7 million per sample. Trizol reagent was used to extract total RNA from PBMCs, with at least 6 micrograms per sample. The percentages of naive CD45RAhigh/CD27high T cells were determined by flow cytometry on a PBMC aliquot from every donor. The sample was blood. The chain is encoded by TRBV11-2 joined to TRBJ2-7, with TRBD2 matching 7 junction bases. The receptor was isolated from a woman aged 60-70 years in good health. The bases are TGTGCCAGCAGCCTCCGGGGGGTCCTGGGGATCTACGAGCAGTACTTC. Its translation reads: CASSLRGVLGIYEQYF.